The 20 T cell receptor beta chains presented below share a single source sample, sequenced in a study of glioma-infiltrating T cells. TCR alpha and beta CDR3 regions were amplified from RNA using iRepertoire nested multiplex PCR. Using its own MiXCR run on the multiplex PCR reads, TCRdb lists one record per CDR3 protein. Of some 99,000 distinct CDR3 sequences listed, around 25% are singletons. The sample consisted of glioma tissue, nonneoplastic brain tissue, or PBMCs (not recorded which). All receptors come from a human donor with low-grade glioma or glioblastoma, undergoing nonglioma brain surgery, or in good health (not recorded which).

The rearrangement uses TRBV11-3 and TRBJ2-7; D uncertain. Germline lookup yields CDR1 SGHNT and CDR2 YENEEA. Between the trimmed V and J ends, which lost 4 bases and 7 bases, there was a span of 20 bases. This CDR3 has 15 residues. The CDR3 reads CASSSLTSSYNEQYF. The CDR3 DNA follows: TGTGCCAGCAGCTCCCTGACATCCTCTTACAATGAGCAGTACTTC.

This clonotype was detected ten times or more. The chain joins TRBV7-2 to TRBJ2-7, with TRBD1 as a possible D gene (5 bases). Germline assignment: CDR1 SGHTA and CDR2 FQGNSA. The germline V and J ends were trimmed by 5 bases and 4 bases, with 9 bases remaining between them. This CDR3 has 12 residues. The chain's CDR3 is CASSPTGYEQYF. CDR3 bases: TGTGCCAGCAGCCCAACAGGATACGAGCAGTACTTC.

The V and J genes are TRBV7-2 and TRBJ2-7; no clear D. The CDR3 is 11 residues long. Trimming stripped 9 bases from V and 7 bases from J, with 13 bases between. CDR1 is SGHTA, CDR2 FQGNSA, per germline. The DNA of the CDR3 is TGTGCCAGTAGCCTTTTGAGGGAGCAGTACTTC. It translates to CASSLLREQYF. The full variable domain, in which reference TRBV7-2 and TRBJ2-7 provide the parts outside the CDR3, is GAGVSQSPSNKVTEKGKDVELRCDPISGHTALYWYRQSLGQGLEFLIYFQGNSAPDKSGLPSDRFSAERTGGSVSTLTIQRTQQEDSAVYLCASSLLREQYFGPGTRLTVT.

V gene TRBV6-4 combines with J gene TRBJ2-7, with 8 nucleotides matching TRBD1. Germline V gene data show CDR1 as MRHNA and CDR2 as SNTAGT. V shed 8 bases and J 2 bases; nucleotides not matched to a gene: 8. CDR3 length: 14 amino acids. The CDR3, as DNA: TGTGCCAGCCTCAAAGGGACAGGTGCCTACGAGCAGTACTTC. Amino acids: CASLKGTGAYEQYF.

This clonotype occurred many times. The chain couples TRBV6-1 to TRBJ1-2; 7 nucleotides agree with TRBD1. The ends lost 6 bases at V and 4 bases at J; junction bases unmatched: 11. This CDR3 is 15 amino acids long. The germline V gene has CDR1 MNHNS and CDR2 SASEGT. CDR3 in amino acids: CASRRLLDRFYGYTF. The CDR3 DNA sequence: TGTGCCAGCAGAAGATTGTTGGACAGGTTCTATGGCTACACCTTC.

A word on this clonotype: This may arise from a read error, as a much more abundant clone is one base away. V gene TRBV4-2 combines with J gene TRBJ1-6, with a possible D match to TRBD1 (6 bases). Trimming stripped 3 bases from V and 8 bases from J, with 14 bases between. Germline CDR1 reads LGHNA; CDR2 reads YNFKEQ. The CDR3 loop spans 15 amino acids. This chain's CDR3 is CASSHRYREDSPLHF. Written as DNA, the CDR3 is TGTGCCAGCAGCCACCGGTACAGGGAGGATTCACCCCTCCACTTT.

This clonotype was counted at least ten times. The chain joins TRBV5-1 to TRBJ1-2; D not certain. The CDR3 length is 13 residues. The V gene's germline CDR1 is SGHRS and CDR2 YFSETQ. Trimming left V 3 bases short and J 5 bases short, with 11 bases between. The CDR3 loop is CASSSNTAYGYTF. CDR3 DNA: TGCGCCAGCAGCTCGAATACAGCGTATGGCTACACCTTC. The full variable domain, its missing parts supplied by reference TRBV5-1 and TRBJ1-2, is KAGVTQTPRYLIKTRGQQVTLSCSPISGHRSVSWYQQTPGQGLQFLFEYFSETQRNKGNFPGRFSGRQFSNSRSEMNVSTLELGDSALYLCASSSNTAYGYTFGSGTRLTVV.

This clonotype has ten or more counts. The chain has TRBV20-1 and TRBJ2-1; D is perhaps TRBD2 (5 bases). Trimming removed 7 bases from V and 6 bases from J, with 13 bases in between. This CDR3 spans 12 amino acids. Germline lookup yields CDR1 DFQATT and CDR2 SNEGSKA (reference sequence). Written as DNA, the CDR3 is TGCAGTGTAATCGGGAACGCCAATGAGCAGTTCTTC. Amino acids: CSVIGNANEQFF.

This clonotype was counted many times. This rearrangement joins TRBV6-6 to TRBJ1-2, with D tentatively TRBD1 (5 bases). Trimming took off 0 bases at V and 7 bases at J, with 12 bases between the two ends. The CDR3 runs 14 residues. CDR1 is MNHNY and CDR2 is SVGAGI in the germline V gene (reference sequence). The CDR3: CASSYSGGTAGYTF. In DNA form, the CDR3 reads TGTGCCAGCAGTTACTCTGGGGGTACCGCTGGCTACACCTTC.

This clonotype has at least ten counts. The chain recombines TRBV18 with TRBJ1-1; TRBD1 matches 9 bases. The CDR3 is made up of 15 amino acids. In germline, CDR1 is KGHSH, CDR2 LQKENI. The V gene end was trimmed by 5 bases and the J gene end by 0 bases; junction bases not matched to a gene: 4. The CDR3 DNA is TGTGCCAGCTCATGGACAGGGGCTATGAACACTGAAGCTTTCTTT. As protein: CASSWTGAMNTEAFF.

This clonotype was observed at least ten times. The chain employs TRBV18 and TRBJ1-1, with TRBD1 identical over 11 bases. CDR3 length: 17 amino acids. V was clipped by 4 bases and J by 5 bases; unmatched bases: 12. The V gene's germline CDR1 is KGHSH and CDR2 LQKENI. In DNA form, the CDR3 reads TGTGCCAGCTCACGACTCGGGACAGGGGGAATCGGGACTGAAGCTTTCTTT. Amino acid sequence: CASSRLGTGGIGTEAFF. Drawing the rest from reference TRBV18 and TRBJ1-1, the complete variable domain is NAGVMQNPRHLVRRRGQEARLRCSPMKGHSHVYWYRQLPEEGLKFMVYLQKENIIDESGMPKERFSAEFPKEGPSILRIQQVVRGDSAAYFCASSRLGTGGIGTEAFFGQGTRLTVV.

This chain connects TRBV7-3 to TRBJ2-1; 7 bases fit TRBD2. From germline, CDR1 is SGHTA and CDR2 FQGTGA. The CDR3 runs to 15 residues. J gave up 0 bases and V 6 bases, and 5 bases lay outside the gene matches. The CDR3, as DNA: TGTGCCAGCAGTCGCAGCGGGAACTCCTACAATGAGCAGTTCTTC. Amino acids: CASSRSGNSYNEQFF. The whole variable domain, filled in from reference TRBV7-3 and TRBJ2-1, reads GAGVSQTPSNKVTEKGKYVELRCDPISGHTALYWYRQSLGQGPEFLIYFQGTGAADDSGLPNDRFFAVRPEGSVSTLKIQRTERGDSAVYLCASSRSGNSYNEQFFGPGTRLTVL.

J is TRBJ1-2 and V is TRBV5-1, with TRBD1 matching 9 bases. Germline values: CDR1 SGHRS, CDR2 YFSETQ. V lost 6 bases, J lost 8 bases, and 8 bases stayed unmatched. This CDR3 spans 13 amino acids. CDR3 in DNA: TGCGCCAGCACCGTACAGGGGGCGGAAGGCTACACCTTC. Protein product: CASTVQGAEGYTF.

The CDR3 spells CASSLGTSVRFEQFF. The CDR3 nucleotides are TGTGCCAGCAGCCTCGGGACTAGCGTACGGTTTGAGCAGTTCTTC. The chain uses TRBV7-3 and TRBJ2-1; 10 positions agree with TRBD2. After removal of 5 bases from V and 9 bases from J, the junction contained 10 bases not matched to a gene. The CDR3 is 15 residues long. Per the germline V gene, CDR1 is SGHTA and CDR2 is FQGTGA.

This clonotype has ten or more counts. The chain has TRBV28 and TRBJ2-7, with D possibly TRBD2 on 5 matching bases. The CDR3 runs 14 residues. Germline CDR1 reads MDHEN; CDR2 reads SYDVKM. The germline V and J ends were trimmed by 1 base and 0 bases, with 7 bases remaining between them. CDR3 in DNA: TGTGCCAGCAGTTTATTCGGGGACTCCTACGAGCAGTACTTC. It is translated as CASSLFGDSYEQYF.

Turning to this clonotype: Germline is not matched at one junction end, which may reflect a read error. The chain recombines TRBV6-2 or TRBV6-3 with TRBJ2-1; D possibly uses TRBD1 or TRBD2 (5 bases each). The DNA end is a closer match to TRBJ2-7, so the J assignment may be wrong. Germline CDR1 reads MNHEY; CDR2 reads SVGEGT. This CDR3 is built from 18 residues. As DNA, the CDR3 is TGTGGCAGCAGTGACGTATTGAGGAAAGCGGACAATTATCGAAGGCAGTACTTC. Protein sequence: CGSSDVLRKADNYRRQYF.

Many counts were recorded for this clonotype. The V call is TRBV7-9, the J call TRBJ1-3; TRBD1 matches 7 bases. Trimming removed 5 bases from V and 2 bases from J; junction bases left unmatched: 3. Per the germline V gene, CDR1 is SEHNR and CDR2 is FQNEAQ (reference sequence). CDR3 length: 14 residues. This CDR3 is CASSVTGAGNTIYF. The CDR3, as DNA: TGTGCCAGCAGCGTCACAGGGGCTGGAAACACCATATATTTT.

Worth noting for this clonotype: At one boundary the junction diverges from the germline segment, which might be a read error. The chain carries TRBV20-1 and TRBJ1-5; no reliable D call. CDR1 is DFQATT and CDR2 is SNEGSKA in the germline V gene (reference sequence). CDR3 length: 14 residues. The CDR3: CRARDRANNQPQHF. In DNA form, the CDR3 reads TGCAGAGCTAGAGATCGGGCCAACAACCAGCCCCAGCATTTT.

This clonotype was picked up a small number of times. The V call is TRBV29-1, the J call TRBJ1-2; tentatively, D is TRBD1 (6 bases). Between the trimmed V and J ends, which lost 2 bases and 4 bases, there was a span of 14 bases. This CDR3 is 14 amino acids long. CDR1 is SQVTM and CDR2 is ANQGSEA in the germline V gene. The chain's CDR3 is CSVEQGQQLYGYTF. In DNA, the CDR3 is TGCAGCGTTGAACAGGGGCAGCAACTCTATGGCTACACCTTC.

This clonotype was detected ten times or more. This rearrangement joins TRBV5-1 to TRBJ1-5; D is unresolved. V was pared by 5 bases and J by 1 base, with 13 bases between. Germline V gene lookup returns CDR1 SGHRS and CDR2 YFSETQ. CDR3 length equals 15 residues. This CDR3 reads CASSPEAGSNQPQHF. CDR3 DNA: TGCGCCAGCAGTCCCGAGGCGGGGAGCAATCAGCCCCAGCATTTT.